The clone carrying this T cell receptor beta chain was seen just once. The target antigen is unknown. This record comes from a study of PD-L1 blockade in urothelial cancer. The overall study: Most of the 29 patients were men with bladder-origin urothelial cancer. General study results and limits: Patients provided one FFPE tumor sample apiece, which was not taken right before treatment.

Measured with immunoSEQ multiplex PCR; TCRdb has only the in-frame clones, and not every one. The sample has some 500 clones; around 33% are singletons. The CDR3 covers 13 residues. The V gene's germline CDR1 is SGHDN and CDR2 FVKESK. V shed 4 bases and J 5 bases; nucleotides not matched to a gene: 2. Sequenced material: tumor tissue, taken before atezolizumab (anti-PD-L1) treatment. The sequence was collected from a man aged 60-69 years with urothelial cancer. V gene TRBV14 combines with J gene TRBJ2-1, with 7 bases aligning to TRBD2. As DNA, the CDR3 is TGTGCCAGCAGCCCGGGACTAAACAATGAGCAGTTCTTC. Its protein is CASSPGLNNEQFF.